A selection of T cell receptor beta chains follows, all from one sample in a study of blood T cell repertoires in COVID-19. Sequenced by immunoSEQ multiplex PCR; TCRdb stores in-frame clones only, minus some. The table lists some 150,000 clones, 84% of them singletons, with 9.8% in the top ten. Sequencing input: peripheral blood. Source of these receptors: a woman aged 50 to 60 with acute or convalescent COVID-19. Both conserved end residues are part of each CDR3. A D gene is named only where the DNA matches it firmly. The listing skips clone size in some rows; elsewhere it reads once, few, many or a size class.

CDR3 length,D gene,J gene,V gene,clone size,CDR3 DNA,CDR3 protein
14,TRBD1,TRBJ1-6,TRBV3-1/TRBV3-2,few,TGTGCCAGCAGCACCAGGGGGCGCGGTTCACCCCTCCACTTT,CASSTRGRGSPLHF
14,TRBD1,TRBJ2-1,TRBV3-1/TRBV3-2,NA,TGTGCCAGCAGCCAAGGACAGGGCAGGAATGAGCAGTTCTTC,CASSQGQGRNEQFF
15,TRBD1,TRBJ1-1,TRBV10-3,NA,TGTGCCATCAGTGAGTCGGGACAGGGGGGCACTGAAGCTTTCTTT,CAISESGQGGTEAFF
20,TRBD2,TRBJ2-3,TRBV13,NA,TGTGCCAGCAGCTTAATGCCCGTTTTACTAGCGGCTTCTAGCACAGATACGCAGTATTTT,CASSLMPVLLAASSTDTQYF
17,NA,TRBJ1-4,TRBV25-1,NA,TGTGCCAGCAGTGAGGAGAGGGGAGGAGCAACTAATGAAAAACTGTTTTTT,CASSEERGGATNEKLFF
16,TRBD2,TRBJ2-1,TRBV7-2,once,TGTGCCAGCAGCCTTAGCGGGGGGGCCGCCTACAATGAGCAGTTCTTC,CASSLSGGAAYNEQFF
14,TRBD2,TRBJ2-1,TRBV10-2,NA,TGCGCCAGCAGCCCCGGGACTAGCGGGCTAAAGCAGTTCTTC,CASSPGTSGLKQFF
19,TRBD2,TRBJ2-1,TRBV18,NA,TGTGCCAGCTCACGGAAGGCAGGACCGGGACTAGCGGGAGACAATGAGCAGTTCTTC,CASSRKAGPGLAGDNEQFF
13,TRBD2,TRBJ2-5,TRBV28,NA,TGTGCCAGCAGTACGGGGGGTATAGAGACCCAGTACTTC,CASSTGGIETQYF
16,NA,TRBJ1-3,TRBV18,NA,TGTGCCAGCTCACCATCCCAGGGGCCTACTGGAAACACCATATATTTT,CASSPSQGPTGNTIYF
16,NA,TRBJ1-5,TRBV4-2,NA,TGTGCCAGCAGCCGATCAGGACCGGGGGTAGATCAGCCCCAGCATTTT,CASSRSGPGVDQPQHF
15,NA,TRBJ2-3,TRBV28,NA,TGTGCCAGCAGTTTCTTGGGTCAGGCACAAGGTACGCAGTATTTT,CASSFLGQAQGTQYF
14,NA,TRBJ1-2,TRBV28,NA,TGTGCCAGCAGTTCTACTGGGGGGGGCTATGGCTACACCTTC,CASSSTGGGYGYTF
15,TRBD2,TRBJ2-7,TRBV7-9,NA,TGTGCCAGCAGCTTAGTGGGACTAGCAGGGGACGAGCAGTACTTC,CASSLVGLAGDEQYF
16,NA,TRBJ1-2,TRBV7-6,NA,TGTGCCAGCAGCCAAGGGGTTGGTTCAGCCAACTATGGCTACACCTTC,CASSQGVGSANYGYTF
15,TRBD2,TRBJ2-1,TRBV5-1,NA,TGCGCCAGCAGCTCATCCACCGGGACTAGCAATGAGCAGTTCTTC,CASSSSTGTSNEQFF
12,NA,TRBJ2-2,TRBV11-1,NA,TGTGCCAGCAGACACCAACCCGGGGAGCTGTTTTTT,CASRHQPGELFF
14,NA,TRBJ2-7,TRBV6-5,NA,TGTGCCAGCAGACCTGACGGGGTCTCCTACGAGCAGTACTTC,CASRPDGVSYEQYF
15,TRBD1,TRBJ2-7,TRBV4-3,NA,TGCGCCAGCAGCCGACAGGACAGGGGCTCCTACGAGCAGTACTTC,CASSRQDRGSYEQYF
14,TRBD1,TRBJ1-2,TRBV4-2,NA,TGTGCCAGCAGCCGAGAACAGGGGACCTATGGCTACACCTTC,CASSREQGTYGYTF
16,TRBD1,TRBJ1-6,TRBV6-2/TRBV6-3,NA,TGTGCCAGCAGTTACCAAATGGGGACAGCCGTCTTCACCCTCCACTTT,CASSYQMGTAVFTLHF
12,TRBD2,TRBJ2-1,TRBV6-5,NA,TGTGCCAGCAGTTACCCTAGCGGGGAGCAGTTCTTC,CASSYPSGEQFF
12,NA,TRBJ2-5,TRBV7-2,NA,TGTGCCAGCAGCCGGTACCAAGAGACCCAGTACTTC,CASSRYQETQYF
14,NA,TRBJ1-3,TRBV27,NA,TGTGCCAGCAGTTTTTTAGGGGCTGGAAACACCATATATTTT,CASSFLGAGNTIYF
19,NA,TRBJ1-2,TRBV5-1,NA,TGCGCCAGCAGCCGTGGAGGAACGCGGGAGGCAGGGGCGGTGGCTGGCTACACCTTC,CASSRGGTREAGAVAGYTF
12,TRBD2,TRBJ2-7,TRBV29-1,NA,TGCAGCGTCGGACTAGCGGACCTCGAGCAGTACTTC,CSVGLADLEQYF
16,TRBD2,TRBJ2-3,TRBV7-2,NA,TGTGCCAGCAGCTTATCACTAGCGGGAGGAGGCTATACGCAGTATTTT,CASSLSLAGGGYTQYF
13,NA,TRBJ2-1,TRBV7-2,NA,TGTGCCAGCAGCTTAACAGGTCGCAATGAGCAGTTCTTC,CASSLTGRNEQFF
19,TRBD2,TRBJ2-2,TRBV7-7,once,TGTGCCAGCAGCCCCTTCCCAGCTAGCGGGGGGAACCCCACCGGGGAGCTGTTTTTT,CASSPFPASGGNPTGELFF
16,TRBD2,TRBJ2-2,TRBV5-1,once,TGCGCCAGCAGCTTGGAGGCGGGGGGCCTCACCGGGGAGCTGTTTTTT,CASSLEAGGLTGELFF
18,NA,TRBJ2-1,TRBV24-1,NA,TGTGCCACCAGTGATTTGGCCCATGGGGGCAACTCCTACAATGAGCAGTTCTTC,CATSDLAHGGNSYNEQFF
15,TRBD1,TRBJ1-2,TRBV15,few,TGTGCCACCAGCAGAGGGACAGGGGGAATCTATGGCTACACCTTC,CATSRGTGGIYGYTF
15,TRBD2,TRBJ2-7,TRBV7-8,few,TGTGCCAGCAGAGCGCTAGCGGGAGGGCCGTACGAGCAGTACTTC,CASRALAGGPYEQYF
14,TRBD2,TRBJ2-5,TRBV7-3,NA,TGTGCCAGCAGCATAGCGGGGGGGAAAGAGACCCAGTACTTC,CASSIAGGKETQYF
17,NA,TRBJ2-3,TRBV4-2,NA,TGTGCCAGCAGCCAAGATCTTAGGATAGCGGGCACAGATACGCAGTATTTT,CASSQDLRIAGTDTQYF
15,NA,TRBJ2-6,TRBV5-1,NA,TGCGCCAGCAGCTTGGACAGCTCTGGGGCCAACGTCCTGACTTTC,CASSLDSSGANVLTF
17,TRBD1,TRBJ1-5,TRBV18,NA,TGTGCCAGCTCACCAAAGGGGGCAACATATAGCAATCAGCCCCAGCATTTT,CASSPKGATYSNQPQHF
14,TRBD1,TRBJ2-7,TRBV7-3,NA,TGTGCCAGCAGCCCGGACAGGGACACCTACGAGCAGTACTTC,CASSPDRDTYEQYF
14,TRBD1,TRBJ1-2,TRBV5-1,NA,TGCGCCAGCAGCACCGGACAGGGGAGCTATGGCTACACCTTC,CASSTGQGSYGYTF
14,TRBD1,TRBJ1-2,TRBV9,NA,TGTGCCAGCAGCCGGGACAGCTTTAACTATGGCTACACCTTC,CASSRDSFNYGYTF